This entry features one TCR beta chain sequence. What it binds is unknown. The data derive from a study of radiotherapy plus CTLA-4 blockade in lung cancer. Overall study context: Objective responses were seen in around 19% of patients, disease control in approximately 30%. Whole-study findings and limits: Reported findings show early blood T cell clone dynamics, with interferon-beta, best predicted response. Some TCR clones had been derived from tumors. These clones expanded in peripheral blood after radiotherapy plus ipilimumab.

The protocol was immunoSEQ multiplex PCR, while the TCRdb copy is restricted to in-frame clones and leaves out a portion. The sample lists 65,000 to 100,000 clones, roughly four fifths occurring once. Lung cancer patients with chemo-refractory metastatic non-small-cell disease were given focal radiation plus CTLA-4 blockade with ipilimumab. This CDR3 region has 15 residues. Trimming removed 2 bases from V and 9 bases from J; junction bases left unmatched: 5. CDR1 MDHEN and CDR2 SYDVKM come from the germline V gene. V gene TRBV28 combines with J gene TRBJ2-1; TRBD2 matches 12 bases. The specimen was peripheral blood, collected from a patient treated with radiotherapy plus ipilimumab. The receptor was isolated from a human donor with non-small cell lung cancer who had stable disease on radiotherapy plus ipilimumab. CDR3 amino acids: CASSLDGLAGSEQFF. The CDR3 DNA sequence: TGTGCCAGCAGTTTAGATGGACTAGCGGGGAGTGAGCAGTTCTTC.